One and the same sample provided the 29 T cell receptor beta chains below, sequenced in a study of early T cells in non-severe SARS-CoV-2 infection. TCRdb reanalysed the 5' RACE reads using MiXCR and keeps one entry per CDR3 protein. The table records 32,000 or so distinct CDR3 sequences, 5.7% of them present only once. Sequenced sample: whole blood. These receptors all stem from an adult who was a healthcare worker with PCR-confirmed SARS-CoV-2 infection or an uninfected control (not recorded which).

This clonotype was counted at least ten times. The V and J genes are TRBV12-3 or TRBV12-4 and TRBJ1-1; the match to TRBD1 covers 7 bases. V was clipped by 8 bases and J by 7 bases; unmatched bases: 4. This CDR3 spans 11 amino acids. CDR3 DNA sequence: TGTGCCAGCGCGAGGGGGCGTGAAGCTTTCTTT. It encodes CASARGREAFF.

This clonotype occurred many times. Written as DNA, the CDR3 is TGTGCCACCAGTGACCCTGGACAGGGAAGTAGGAATGAGCAGTTCTTC. This translates into CATSDPGQGSRNEQFF. The chain joins TRBV24-1 to TRBJ2-1; 8 bases are shared with TRBD1. The CDR3 loop spans 16 amino acids. V was clipped by 4 bases and J by 7 bases; unmatched bases: 11. Looked up from germline, CDR1 is KGHDR and CDR2 is SFDVKD.

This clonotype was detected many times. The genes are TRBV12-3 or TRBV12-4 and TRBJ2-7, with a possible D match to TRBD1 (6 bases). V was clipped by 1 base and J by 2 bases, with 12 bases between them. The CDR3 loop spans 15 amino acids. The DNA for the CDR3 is TGTGCCAGCAGTTTAGGGACAGAAAGACCCTACGAGCAGTACTTC. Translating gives CASSLGTERPYEQYF.

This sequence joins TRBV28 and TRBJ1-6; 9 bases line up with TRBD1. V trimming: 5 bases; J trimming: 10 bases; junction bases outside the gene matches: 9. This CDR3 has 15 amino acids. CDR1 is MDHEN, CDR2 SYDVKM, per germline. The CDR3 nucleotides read TGTGCCAGCAGTCAGAACAGGGGGCTAGGGTCACCCCTCCACTTT. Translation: CASSQNRGLGSPLHF.

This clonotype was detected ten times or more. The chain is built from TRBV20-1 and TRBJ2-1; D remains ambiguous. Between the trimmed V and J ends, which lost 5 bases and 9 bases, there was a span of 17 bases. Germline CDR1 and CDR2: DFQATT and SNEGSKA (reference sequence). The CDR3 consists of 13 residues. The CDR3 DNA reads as TGCAGTGCTTTAGGGCCGAATCTAGGTGAGCAGTTCTTC. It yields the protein CSALGPNLGEQFF.

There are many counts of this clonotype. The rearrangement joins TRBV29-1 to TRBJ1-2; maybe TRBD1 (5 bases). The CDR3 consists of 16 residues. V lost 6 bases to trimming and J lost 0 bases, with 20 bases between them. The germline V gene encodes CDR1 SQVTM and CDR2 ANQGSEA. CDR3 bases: TGCAGCGTCCTCTCCTGGGGCGGACATTCTAACTATGGCTACACCTTC. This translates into CSVLSWGGHSNYGYTF.

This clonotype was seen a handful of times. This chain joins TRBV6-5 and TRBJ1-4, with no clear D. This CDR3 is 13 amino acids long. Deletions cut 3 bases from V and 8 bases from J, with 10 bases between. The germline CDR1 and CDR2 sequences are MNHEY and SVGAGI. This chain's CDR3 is CASSYSVAEKLFF. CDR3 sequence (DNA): TGTGCCAGCAGTTATTCAGTCGCCGAAAAACTGTTTTTT.

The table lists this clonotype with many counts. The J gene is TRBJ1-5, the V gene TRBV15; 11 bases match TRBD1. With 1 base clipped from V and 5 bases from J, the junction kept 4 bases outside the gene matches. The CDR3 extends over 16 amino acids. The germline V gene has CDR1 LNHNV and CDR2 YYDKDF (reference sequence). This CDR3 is CATSRGTGGADQPQHF. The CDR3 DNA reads TGTGCCACCAGCAGAGGGACAGGGGGCGCGGATCAGCCCCAGCATTTT.

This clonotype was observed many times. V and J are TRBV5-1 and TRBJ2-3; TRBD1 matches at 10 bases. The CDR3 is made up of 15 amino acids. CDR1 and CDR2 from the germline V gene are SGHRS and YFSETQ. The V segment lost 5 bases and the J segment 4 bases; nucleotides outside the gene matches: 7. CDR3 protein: CASRRGQGMADTQYF. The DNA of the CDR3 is TGCGCCAGCAGGAGGGGACAGGGGATGGCAGATACGCAGTATTTT.

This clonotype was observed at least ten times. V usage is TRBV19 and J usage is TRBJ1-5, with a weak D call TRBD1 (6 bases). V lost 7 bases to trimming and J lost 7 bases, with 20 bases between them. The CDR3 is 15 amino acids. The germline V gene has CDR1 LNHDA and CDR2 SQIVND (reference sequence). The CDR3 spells CASNPHRERYQPQHF. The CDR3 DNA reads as TGTGCCAGTAACCCTCACAGGGAAAGGTACCAGCCCCAGCATTTT.

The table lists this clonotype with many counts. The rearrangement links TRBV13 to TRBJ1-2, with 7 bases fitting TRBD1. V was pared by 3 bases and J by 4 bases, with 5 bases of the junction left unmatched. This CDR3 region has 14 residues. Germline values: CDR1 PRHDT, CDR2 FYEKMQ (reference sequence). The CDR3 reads CASSFGTEAYGYTF. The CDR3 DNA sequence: TGTGCCAGCAGCTTCGGGACAGAAGCCTATGGCTACACCTTC.

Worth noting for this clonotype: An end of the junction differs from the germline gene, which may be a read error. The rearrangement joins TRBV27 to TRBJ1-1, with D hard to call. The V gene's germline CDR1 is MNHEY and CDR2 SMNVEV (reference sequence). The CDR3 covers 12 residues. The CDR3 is CACSSLNTEAFF. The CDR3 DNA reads TGTGCCTGCAGTTCATTGAACACTGAAGCTTTCTTT.

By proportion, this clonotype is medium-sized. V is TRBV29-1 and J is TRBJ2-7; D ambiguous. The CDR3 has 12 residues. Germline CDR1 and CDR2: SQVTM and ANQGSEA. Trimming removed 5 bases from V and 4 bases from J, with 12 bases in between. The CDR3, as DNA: TGCAGCGTTTCGTCCAGAATTTACGAGCAGTACTTC. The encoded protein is CSVSSRIYEQYF.

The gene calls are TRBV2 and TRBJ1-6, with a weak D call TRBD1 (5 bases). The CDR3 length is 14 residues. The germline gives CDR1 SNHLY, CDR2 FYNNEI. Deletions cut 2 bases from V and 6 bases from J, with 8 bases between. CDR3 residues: CASSEPDSNSPLHF. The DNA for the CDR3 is TGTGCCAGCAGTGAACCCGACAGTAATTCACCCCTCCACTTT.

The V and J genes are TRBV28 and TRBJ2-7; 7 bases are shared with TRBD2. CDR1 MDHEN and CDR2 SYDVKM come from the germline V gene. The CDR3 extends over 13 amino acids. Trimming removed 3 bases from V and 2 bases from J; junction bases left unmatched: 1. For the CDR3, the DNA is TGTGCCAGCAGTTTGCGGGGGACCTACGAGCAGTACTTC. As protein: CASSLRGTYEQYF.

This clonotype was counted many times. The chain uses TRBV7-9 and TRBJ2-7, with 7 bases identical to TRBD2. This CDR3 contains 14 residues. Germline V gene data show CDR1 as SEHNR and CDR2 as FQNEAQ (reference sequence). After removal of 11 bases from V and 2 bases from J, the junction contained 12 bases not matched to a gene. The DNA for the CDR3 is TGTGCCGGGGTCTCGGCGGGGGTTACCTACGAGCAGTACTTC. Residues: CAGVSAGVTYEQYF.

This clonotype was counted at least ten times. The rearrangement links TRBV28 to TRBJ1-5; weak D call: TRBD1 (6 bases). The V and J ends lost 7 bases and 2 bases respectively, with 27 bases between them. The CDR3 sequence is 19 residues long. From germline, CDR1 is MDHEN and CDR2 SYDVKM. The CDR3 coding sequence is TGTGCCAGCATCCCCAGCCCGGGGGGGCAGTCGGGGCGCAATCAGCCCCAGCATTTT. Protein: CASIPSPGGQSGRNQPQHF. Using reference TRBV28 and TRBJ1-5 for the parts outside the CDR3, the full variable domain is DVKVTQSSRYLVKRTGEKVFLECVQDMDHENMFWYRQDPGLGLRLIYFSYDVKMKEKGDIPEGYSVSREKKERFSLILESASTNQTSMYLCASIPSPGGQSGRNQPQHFGDGTRLSIL.

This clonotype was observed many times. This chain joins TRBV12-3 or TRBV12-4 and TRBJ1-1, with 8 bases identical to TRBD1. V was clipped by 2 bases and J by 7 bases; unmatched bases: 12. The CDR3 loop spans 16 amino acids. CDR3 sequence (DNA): TGTGCCAGCAGTTTATATTTCGTGGGACAGGTCATTGAAGCTTTCTTT. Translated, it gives CASSLYFVGQVIEAFF.

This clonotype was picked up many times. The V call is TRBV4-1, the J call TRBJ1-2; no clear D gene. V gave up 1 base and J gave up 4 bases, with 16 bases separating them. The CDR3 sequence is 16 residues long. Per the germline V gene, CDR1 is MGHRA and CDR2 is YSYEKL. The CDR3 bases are TGCGCCAGCAGCCAAGGCTATGAGACACTTCCCTATGGCTACACCTTC. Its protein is CASSQGYETLPYGYTF.

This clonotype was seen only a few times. The CDR3 nucleotides read TGTGCCAGCAGCCCCATCGGGACCACTGGGGCCAACGTCCTGACTTTC. This sequence encodes CASSPIGTTGANVLTF. The chain recombines TRBV6-5 with TRBJ2-6; D may be TRBD1 or TRBD2 (5 bases each). The CDR3 has 16 residues. V lost 6 bases and J 2 bases, leaving 14 bases between the germline ends. The germline gives CDR1 MNHEY, CDR2 SVGAGI.

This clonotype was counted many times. CDR3 nucleotide sequence: TGTGCCAGCAGTTCCAACCCTAATCTGGGGGGGGGCTACGAGCAGTACTTC. Protein product: CASSSNPNLGGGYEQYF. The chain carries TRBV28 and TRBJ2-7; 7 bases agree with TRBD2. Germline V CDR1 and CDR2: MDHEN, SYDVKM. V shed 4 bases, J shed 3 bases, and the junction held 15 bases outside the gene matches. The CDR3 is 17 residues long.

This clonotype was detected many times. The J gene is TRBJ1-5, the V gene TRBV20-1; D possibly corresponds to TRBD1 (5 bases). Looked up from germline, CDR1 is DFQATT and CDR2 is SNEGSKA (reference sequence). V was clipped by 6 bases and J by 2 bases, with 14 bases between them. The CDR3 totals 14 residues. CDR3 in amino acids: CSAAGDRGNQPQHF. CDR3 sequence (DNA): TGCAGTGCCGCGGGGGATAGGGGCAATCAGCCCCAGCATTTT.

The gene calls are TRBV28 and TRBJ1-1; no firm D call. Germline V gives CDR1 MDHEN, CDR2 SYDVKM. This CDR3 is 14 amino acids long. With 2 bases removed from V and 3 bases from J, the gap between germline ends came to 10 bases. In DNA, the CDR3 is TGTGCCAGCAGTTTACGGGGATGGGACACTGAAGCTTTCTTT. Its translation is CASSLRGWDTEAFF.

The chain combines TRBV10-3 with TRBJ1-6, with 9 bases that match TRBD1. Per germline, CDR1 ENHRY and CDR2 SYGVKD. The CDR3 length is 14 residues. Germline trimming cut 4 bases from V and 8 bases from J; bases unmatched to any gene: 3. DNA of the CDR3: TGTGCCATCAGTGTACGGGACAGGGATTCACCCCTCCACTTT. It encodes CAISVRDRDSPLHF.

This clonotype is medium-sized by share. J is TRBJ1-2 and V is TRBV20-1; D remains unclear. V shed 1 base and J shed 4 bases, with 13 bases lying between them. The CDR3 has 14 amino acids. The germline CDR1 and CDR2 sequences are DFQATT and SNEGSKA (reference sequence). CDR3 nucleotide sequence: TGCAGTGCTAGAGTTAGTATAGCTTTCTATGGCTACACCTTC. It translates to CSARVSIAFYGYTF.

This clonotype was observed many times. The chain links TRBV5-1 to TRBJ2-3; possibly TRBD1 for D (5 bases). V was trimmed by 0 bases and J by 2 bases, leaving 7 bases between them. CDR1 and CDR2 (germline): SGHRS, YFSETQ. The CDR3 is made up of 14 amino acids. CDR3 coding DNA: TGCGCCAGCAGCTTGGAACAGGTCACAGATACGCAGTATTTT. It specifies CASSLEQVTDTQYF.

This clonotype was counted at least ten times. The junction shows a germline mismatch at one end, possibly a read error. CDR3 coding DNA: TGTGCCAGCAGGCTCGGAGGGGGTTCCTTCAATGAGCAGTTCTTC. Protein product: CASRLGGGSFNEQFF. V gene TRBV28 combines with J gene TRBJ2-1, with D possibly being TRBD1 or TRBD2 (6 bases each). From germline, CDR1 is MDHEN and CDR2 SYDVKM. The CDR3 spans 15 residues.

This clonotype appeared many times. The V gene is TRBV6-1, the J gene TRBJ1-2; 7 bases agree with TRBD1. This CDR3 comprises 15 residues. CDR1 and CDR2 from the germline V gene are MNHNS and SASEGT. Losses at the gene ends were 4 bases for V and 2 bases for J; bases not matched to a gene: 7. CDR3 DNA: TGTGCCAGCAGTGCACCCGGGACAGAGAACTATGGCTACACCTTC. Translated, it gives CASSAPGTENYGYTF.

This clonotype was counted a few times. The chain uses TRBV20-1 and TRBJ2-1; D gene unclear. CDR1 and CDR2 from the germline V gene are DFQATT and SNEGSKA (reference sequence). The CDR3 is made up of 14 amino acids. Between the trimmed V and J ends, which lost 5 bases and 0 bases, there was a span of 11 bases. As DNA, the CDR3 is TGCAGTGCTCCACAGACCTTCTCCTACAATGAGCAGTTCTTC. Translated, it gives CSAPQTFSYNEQFF.